This T cell receptor (beta chain) originates from a study of blood T cell repertoires in COVID-19. Study in general: Sites in the United States, Italy and Spain provided acute and convalescent COVID-19 samples. T cells, B-cell-depleted T cells, or PBMCs provided the cDNA or gDNA that served as material.

This CDR3 spans 16 amino acids. J was trimmed by 3 bases and V by 0 bases; bases with no gene match: 2. The V gene's germline CDR1 is MGHRA and CDR2 YSYEKL. Generated by immunoSEQ multiplex PCR, the TCRdb table keeps only in-frame clones and is missing some. Found here are fewer than 500,000 clones, over 85% of them singletons; the top ten hold 0.7% to 0.85%. The chain combines TRBV4-1 with TRBJ1-6, with 7 bases aligning to TRBD1. This TCR came from a man between 18 and 29 years old with COVID-19, enrolled during active disease. The source material was peripheral blood. In DNA form, the CDR3 reads TGCGCCAGCAGCCAAGATGACAGGGTCTATAATTCACCCCTCCACTTT. It translates to CASSQDDRVYNSPLHF.